This TCR beta chain was identified during a study of cytomegalovirus exposure and HLA in healthy donors. It was with 60 Vbeta and 13 Jbeta primers that the PCR ran. This table comes from immunoSEQ multiplex PCR, and its TCRdb copy is limited to in-frame clones, with some not included. The table includes some 150,000 clones, 63% detected once. The germline V gene encodes CDR1 MDHEN and CDR2 SYDVKM. The CDR3 has 15 residues. Trimming took off 7 bases at V and 4 bases at J, with 17 bases between the two ends. The source of this sequence is a woman in her sixties or seventies in good health and CMV-seropositive. The V call is TRBV28, the J call TRBJ2-4, with a possible D match to TRBD1 (7 bases). The sequenced sample consisted of PBMCs. In DNA form, the CDR3 reads TGTGCCAGCACATGGAGGGGGCAGGCGAAAAACATTCAGTACTTC. Translated: CASTWRGQAKNIQYF.